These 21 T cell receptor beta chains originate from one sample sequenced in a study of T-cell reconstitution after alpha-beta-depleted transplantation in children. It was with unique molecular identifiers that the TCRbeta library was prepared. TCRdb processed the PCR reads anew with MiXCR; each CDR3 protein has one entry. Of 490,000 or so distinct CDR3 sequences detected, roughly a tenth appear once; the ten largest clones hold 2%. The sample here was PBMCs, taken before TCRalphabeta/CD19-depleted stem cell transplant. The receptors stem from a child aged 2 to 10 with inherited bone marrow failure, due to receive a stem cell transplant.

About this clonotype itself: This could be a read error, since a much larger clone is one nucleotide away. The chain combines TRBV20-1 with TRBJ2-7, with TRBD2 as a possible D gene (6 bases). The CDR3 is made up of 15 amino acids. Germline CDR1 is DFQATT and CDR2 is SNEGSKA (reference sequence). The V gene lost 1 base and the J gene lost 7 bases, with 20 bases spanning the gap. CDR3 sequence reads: CSARGGEQVYTEQYF. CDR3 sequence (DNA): TGCAGTGCTAGAGGGGGGGAGCAGGTATATACGGAGCAGTACTTC.

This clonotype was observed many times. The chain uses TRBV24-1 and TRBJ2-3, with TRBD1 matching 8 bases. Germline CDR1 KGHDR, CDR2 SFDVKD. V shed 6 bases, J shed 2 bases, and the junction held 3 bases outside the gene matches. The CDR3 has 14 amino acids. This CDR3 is CATSKGQDTDTQYF. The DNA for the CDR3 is TGTGCCACCAGTAAGGGACAGGACACAGATACGCAGTATTTT.

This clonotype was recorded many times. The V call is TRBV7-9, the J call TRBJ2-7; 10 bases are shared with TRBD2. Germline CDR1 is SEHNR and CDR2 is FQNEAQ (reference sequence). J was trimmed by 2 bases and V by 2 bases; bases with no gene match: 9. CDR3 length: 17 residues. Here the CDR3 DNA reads TGTGCCAGCAGCTTATCAGCTAGCGGGAGTGGGGCCTACGAGCAGTACTTC. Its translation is CASSLSASGSGAYEQYF.

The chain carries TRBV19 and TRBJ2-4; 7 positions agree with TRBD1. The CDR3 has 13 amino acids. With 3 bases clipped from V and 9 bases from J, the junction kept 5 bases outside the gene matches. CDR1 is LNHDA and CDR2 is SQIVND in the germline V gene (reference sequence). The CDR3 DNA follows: TGTGCCAGTAGTATCGATACAGGGGTCATTCAGTACTTC. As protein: CASSIDTGVIQYF. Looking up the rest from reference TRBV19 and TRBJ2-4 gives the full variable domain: DGGITQSPKYLFRKEGQNVTLSCEQNLNHDAMYWYRQDPGQGLRLIYYSQIVNDFQKGDIAEGYSVSREKKESFPLTVTSAQKNPTAFYLCASSIDTGVIQYFGAGTRLSVL.

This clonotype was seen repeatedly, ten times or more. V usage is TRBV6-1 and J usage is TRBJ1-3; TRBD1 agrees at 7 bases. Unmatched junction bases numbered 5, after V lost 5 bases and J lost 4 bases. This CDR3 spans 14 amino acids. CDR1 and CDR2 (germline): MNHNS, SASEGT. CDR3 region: CASSPNRGGNTIYF. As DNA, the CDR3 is TGTGCCAGCAGTCCCAACAGGGGAGGAAACACCATATATTTT.

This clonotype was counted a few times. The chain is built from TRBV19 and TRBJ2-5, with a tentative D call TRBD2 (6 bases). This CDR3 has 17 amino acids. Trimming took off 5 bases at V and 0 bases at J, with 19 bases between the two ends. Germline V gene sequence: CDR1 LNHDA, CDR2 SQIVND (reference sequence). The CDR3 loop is CASSFPRSGEYQETQYF. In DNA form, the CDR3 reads TGTGCCAGTAGTTTCCCGAGATCGGGGGAATACCAAGAGACCCAGTACTTC. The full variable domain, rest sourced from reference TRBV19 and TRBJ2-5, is DGGITQSPKYLFRKEGQNVTLSCEQNLNHDAMYWYRQDPGQGLRLIYYSQIVNDFQKGDIAEGYSVSREKKESFPLTVTSAQKNPTAFYLCASSFPRSGEYQETQYFGPGTRLLVL.

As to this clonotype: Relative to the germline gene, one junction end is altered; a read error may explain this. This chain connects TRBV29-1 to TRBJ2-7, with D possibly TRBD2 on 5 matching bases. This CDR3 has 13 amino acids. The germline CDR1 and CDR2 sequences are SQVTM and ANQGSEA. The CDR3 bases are TGCAGGGTTGATCTAGGGCCAGAGGGCGAGCAGTACTTC. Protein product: CRVDLGPEGEQYF.

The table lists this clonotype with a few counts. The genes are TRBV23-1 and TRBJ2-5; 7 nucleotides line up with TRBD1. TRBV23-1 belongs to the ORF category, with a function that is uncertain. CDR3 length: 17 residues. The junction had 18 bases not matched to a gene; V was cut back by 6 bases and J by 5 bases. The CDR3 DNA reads TGCGCCAGCAGCCAGAGGAGAGCGAGACAGGGTGGGGAGACCCAGTACTTC. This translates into CASSQRRARQGGETQYF.

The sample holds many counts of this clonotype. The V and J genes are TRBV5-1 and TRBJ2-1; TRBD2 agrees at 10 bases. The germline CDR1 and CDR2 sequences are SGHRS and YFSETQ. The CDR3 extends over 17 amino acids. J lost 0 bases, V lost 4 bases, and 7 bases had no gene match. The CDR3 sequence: CASSGRPSGGSYNEQFF. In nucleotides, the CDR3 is TGCGCCAGCAGCGGTCGGCCTAGCGGGGGCTCCTACAATGAGCAGTTCTTC.

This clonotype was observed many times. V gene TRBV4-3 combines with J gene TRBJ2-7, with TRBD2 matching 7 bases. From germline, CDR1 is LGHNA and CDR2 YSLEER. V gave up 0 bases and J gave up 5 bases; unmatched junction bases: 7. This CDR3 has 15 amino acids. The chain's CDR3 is CASSQDVAGGNEQYF. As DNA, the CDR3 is TGCGCCAGCAGCCAAGACGTAGCGGGTGGAAACGAGCAGTACTTC.

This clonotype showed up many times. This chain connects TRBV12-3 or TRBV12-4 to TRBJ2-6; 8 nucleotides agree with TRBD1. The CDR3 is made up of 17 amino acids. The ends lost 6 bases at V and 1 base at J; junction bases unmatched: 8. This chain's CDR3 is CASRPDRGLSGANVLTF. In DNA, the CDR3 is TGTGCCAGCAGACCTGACAGGGGCCTATCTGGGGCCAACGTCCTGACTTTC.

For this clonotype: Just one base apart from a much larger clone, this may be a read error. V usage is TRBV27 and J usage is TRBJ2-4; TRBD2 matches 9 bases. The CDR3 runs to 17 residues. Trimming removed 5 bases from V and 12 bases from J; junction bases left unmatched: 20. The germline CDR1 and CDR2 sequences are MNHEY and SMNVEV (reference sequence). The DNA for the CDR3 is TGTGCCAGCAGTCCGTGGTCTAGCGGGACCTCCGGAGTCAATCAGTACTTC. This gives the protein CASSPWSSGTSGVNQYF.

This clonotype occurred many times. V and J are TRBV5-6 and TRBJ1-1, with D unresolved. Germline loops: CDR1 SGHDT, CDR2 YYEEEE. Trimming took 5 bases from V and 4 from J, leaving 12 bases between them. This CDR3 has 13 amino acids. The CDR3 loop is CASRLPFSTEAFF. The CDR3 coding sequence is TGTGCCAGCAGACTTCCTTTTAGCACTGAAGCTTTCTTT. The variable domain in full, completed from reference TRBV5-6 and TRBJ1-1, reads DAGVTQSPTHLIKTRGQQVTLRCSPKSGHDTVSWYQQALGQGPQFIFQYYEEEERQRGNFPDRFSGHQFPNYSSELNVNALLLGDSALYLCASRLPFSTEAFFGQGTRLTVV.

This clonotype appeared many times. The CDR3 DNA is TGCAGCGTTGAGACTAGCGGGATCAATGAGCAGTTCTTC. This gives the protein CSVETSGINEQFF. The chain links TRBV29-1 to TRBJ2-1; 11 nucleotides match TRBD2. There are 13 residues in the CDR3. Losses at the gene ends were 3 bases for V and 6 bases for J; bases not matched to a gene: 1. The germline gives CDR1 SQVTM, CDR2 ANQGSEA.

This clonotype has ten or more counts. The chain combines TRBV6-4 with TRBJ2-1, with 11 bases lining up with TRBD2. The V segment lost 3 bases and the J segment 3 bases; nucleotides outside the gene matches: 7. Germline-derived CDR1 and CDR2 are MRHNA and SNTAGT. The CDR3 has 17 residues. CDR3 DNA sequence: TGTGCCAGCAGTGAACTAGCGGGAGCTCACGGCTACAATGAGCAGTTCTTC. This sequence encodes CASSELAGAHGYNEQFF.

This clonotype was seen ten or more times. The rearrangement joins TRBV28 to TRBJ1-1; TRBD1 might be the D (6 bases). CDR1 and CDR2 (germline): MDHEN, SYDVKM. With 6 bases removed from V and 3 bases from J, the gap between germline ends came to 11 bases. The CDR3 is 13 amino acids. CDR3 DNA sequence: TGTGCCAGCAGGGGAGGGGGGGACACTGAAGCTTTCTTT. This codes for CASRGGGDTEAFF. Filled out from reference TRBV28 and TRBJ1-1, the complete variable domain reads DVKVTQSSRYLVKRTGEKVFLECVQDMDHENMFWYRQDPGLGLRLIYFSYDVKMKEKGDIPEGYSVSREKKERFSLILESASTNQTSMYLCASRGGGDTEAFFGQGTRLTVV.

The CDR3 loop is CSARDVLAGENIQYF. In DNA form, the CDR3 reads TGCAGTGCTAGAGATGTACTAGCGGGAGAAAACATTCAGTACTTC. The chain carries TRBV20-1 and TRBJ2-4; TRBD2 agrees at 11 bases. Unmatched junction bases numbered 3, after V lost 0 bases and J lost 5 bases. The V gene's germline CDR1 is DFQATT and CDR2 SNEGSKA (reference sequence). The CDR3 extends over 15 amino acids.

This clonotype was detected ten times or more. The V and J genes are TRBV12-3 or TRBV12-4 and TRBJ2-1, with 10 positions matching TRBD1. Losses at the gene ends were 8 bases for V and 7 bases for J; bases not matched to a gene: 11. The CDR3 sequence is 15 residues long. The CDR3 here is CASEMTGQGRNEQFF. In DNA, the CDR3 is TGTGCCAGCGAAATGACGGGACAGGGGAGGAATGAGCAGTTCTTC.

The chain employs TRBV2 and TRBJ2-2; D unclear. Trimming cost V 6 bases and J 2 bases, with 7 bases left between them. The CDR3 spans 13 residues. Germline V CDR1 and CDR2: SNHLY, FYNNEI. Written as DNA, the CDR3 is TGTGCCAGCAGGCCCCCCAACACCGGGGAGCTGTTTTTT. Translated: CASRPPNTGELFF.

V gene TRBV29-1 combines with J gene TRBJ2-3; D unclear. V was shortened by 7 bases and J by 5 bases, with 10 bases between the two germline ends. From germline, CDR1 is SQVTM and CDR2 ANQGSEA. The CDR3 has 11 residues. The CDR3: CSAERGDTQYF. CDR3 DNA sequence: TGCAGCGCAGAGAGAGGAGATACGCAGTATTTT.

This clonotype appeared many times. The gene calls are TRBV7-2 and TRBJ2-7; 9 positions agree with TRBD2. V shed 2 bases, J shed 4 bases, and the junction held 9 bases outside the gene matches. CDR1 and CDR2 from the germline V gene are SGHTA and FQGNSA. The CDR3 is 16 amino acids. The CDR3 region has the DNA TGTGCCAGCAGCTTACAGGGCCCAGCGGGAGGATACGAGCAGTACTTC. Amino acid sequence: CASSLQGPAGGYEQYF.